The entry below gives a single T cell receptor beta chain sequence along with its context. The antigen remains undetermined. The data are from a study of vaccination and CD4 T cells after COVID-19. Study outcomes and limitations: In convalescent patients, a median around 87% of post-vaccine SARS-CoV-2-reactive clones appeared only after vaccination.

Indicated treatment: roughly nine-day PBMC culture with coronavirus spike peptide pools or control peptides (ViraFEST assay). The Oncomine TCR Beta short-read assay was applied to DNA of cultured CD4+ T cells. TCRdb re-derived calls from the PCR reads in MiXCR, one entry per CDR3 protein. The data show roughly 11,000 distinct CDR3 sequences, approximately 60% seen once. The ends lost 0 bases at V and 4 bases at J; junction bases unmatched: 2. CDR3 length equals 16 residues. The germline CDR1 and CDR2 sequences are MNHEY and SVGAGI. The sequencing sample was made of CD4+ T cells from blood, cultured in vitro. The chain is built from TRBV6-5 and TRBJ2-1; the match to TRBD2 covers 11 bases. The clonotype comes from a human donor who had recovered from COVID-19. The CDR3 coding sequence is TGTGCCAGCAGTTACTCATTAGCGGGAGGGTACAATGAGCAGTTCTTC. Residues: CASSYSLAGGYNEQFF.